The text below deals with one TCR beta chain. This sample was taken from a study of cytomegalovirus exposure and HLA in healthy donors. The CDR3 sequence is 18 residues long. Germline assignment: CDR1 SGDLS and CDR2 YYNGEE. V trimming: 0 bases; J trimming: 5 bases; junction bases outside the gene matches: 13. Amplification used 60 Vbeta primers and 13 Jbeta primers. Produced via immunoSEQ multiplex PCR; TCRdb's table is partial and in-frame only. This sample has under 200,000 clones, with 60% to 85% found just once. The V gene is TRBV9, the J gene TRBJ2-1; 8 nucleotides agree with TRBD2. The sequence came from a male donor in good health and CMV-seropositive. Sequencing was carried out using PBMCs. CDR3 bases: TGTGCCAGCAGCGTAGCTTCAGGACTAGCAGGTGCCCACAATGAGCAGTTCTTC. Translated, it gives CASSVASGLAGAHNEQFF.